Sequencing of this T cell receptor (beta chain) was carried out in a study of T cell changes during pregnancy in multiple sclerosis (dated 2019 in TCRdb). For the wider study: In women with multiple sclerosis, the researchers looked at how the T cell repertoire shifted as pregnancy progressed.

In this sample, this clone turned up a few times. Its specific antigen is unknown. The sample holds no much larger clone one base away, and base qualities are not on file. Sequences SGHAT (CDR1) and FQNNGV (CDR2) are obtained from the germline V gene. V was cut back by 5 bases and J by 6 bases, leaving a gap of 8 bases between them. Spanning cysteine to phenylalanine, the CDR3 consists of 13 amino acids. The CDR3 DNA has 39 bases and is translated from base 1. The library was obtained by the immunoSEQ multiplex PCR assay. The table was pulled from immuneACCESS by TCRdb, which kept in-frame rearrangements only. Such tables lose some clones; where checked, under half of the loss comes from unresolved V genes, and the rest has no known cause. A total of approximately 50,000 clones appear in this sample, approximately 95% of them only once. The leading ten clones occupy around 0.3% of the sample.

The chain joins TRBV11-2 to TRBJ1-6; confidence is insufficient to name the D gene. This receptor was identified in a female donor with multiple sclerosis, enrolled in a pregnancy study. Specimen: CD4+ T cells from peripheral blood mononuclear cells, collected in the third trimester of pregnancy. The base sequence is TGTGCCAGCAGCCCACAGTCTAATTCACCCCTCCACTTT. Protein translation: CASSPQSNSPLHF.